These 20 T cell receptor beta chains were all obtained from the same sample, sequenced in a study of T cell responses to AZD1222 COVID-19 vaccine. TCRdb's copy holds only in-frame clones and misses some; the assay was immunoSEQ multiplex PCR. This table holds 95,000 to 150,000 clones, 93% found once. The source was peripheral blood, collected 28 days after the second AZD1222 dose. These receptors all stem from an adult who received the AZD1222 COVID-19 vaccine.

CDR3 nucleotides: TGTGCCAGTAGTATTGGTAGAGCTAATGAAAAACTGTTTTTT. Protein product: CASSIGRANEKLFF. The chain recombines TRBV19 with TRBJ1-4; D unresolved. The CDR3 spans 14 residues. Trimming cost V 3 bases and J 3 bases, with 8 bases left between them. The germline V gene has CDR1 LNHDA and CDR2 SQIVND (reference sequence).

CDR3 DNA: TGTGCCAGCAGCTTTACAGGGGAAAAACTGTTTTTT. Encoded protein: CASSFTGEKLFF. This chain links TRBV7-9 with TRBJ1-4, with a weak D call TRBD1 (6 bases). CDR1 and CDR2 from the germline V gene are SEHNR and FQNEAQ (reference sequence). V lost 3 bases and J lost 8, with 7 bases in between. The CDR3 runs 12 residues.

J is TRBJ1-1 and V is TRBV27; 7 bases are shared with TRBD1. This CDR3 region has 16 residues. Germline V CDR1 and CDR2: MNHEY, SMNVEV (reference sequence). V lost 0 bases to trimming and J lost 4 bases; unmatched junction nucleotides: 8. The chain's CDR3 is CASSLSYRGSGTEAFF. CDR3 DNA: TGTGCCAGCAGTTTATCCTACAGGGGCTCAGGCACTGAAGCTTTCTTT.

This sequence joins TRBV7-8 and TRBJ1-2; D is ambiguous. This CDR3 is built from 16 residues. V dropped 5 bases and J dropped 0 bases, with 16 bases sitting between them. Germline V gives CDR1 SGHVS, CDR2 FQNEAQ. The CDR3 spells CASSPRVRGANYGYTF. CDR3 sequence (DNA): TGTGCCAGCAGCCCAAGAGTTCGGGGAGCTAACTATGGCTACACCTTC.

V is TRBV18 and J is TRBJ1-5, with unresolved D. CDR3 length: 13 amino acids. The germline V gene encodes CDR1 KGHSH and CDR2 LQKENI. V gave up 2 bases and J gave up 5 bases, with 7 bases separating them. The CDR3 nucleotides are TGTGCCAGCTCACCAGAAGTGGATCAGCCCCAGCATTTT. Its translation is CASSPEVDQPQHF. Using reference TRBV18 and TRBJ1-5 for the parts outside the CDR3, the full variable domain is NAGVMQNPRHLVRRRGQEARLRCSPMKGHSHVYWYRQLPEEGLKFMVYLQKENIIDESGMPKERFSAEFPKEGPSILRIQQVVRGDSAAYFCASSPEVDQPQHFGDGTRLSIL.

V usage is TRBV9 and J usage is TRBJ1-1; 7 nucleotides align to TRBD1. The CDR3 totals 15 residues. V trimming: 4 bases; J trimming: 6 bases; junction bases outside the gene matches: 12. Germline loops: CDR1 SGDLS, CDR2 YYNGEE. CDR3 region: CASSPFTGVGAEAFF. For the CDR3, the DNA is TGTGCCAGCAGCCCTTTCACAGGGGTGGGCGCTGAAGCTTTCTTT.

The chain recombines TRBV19 with TRBJ1-1; perhaps TRBD1 as D (6 bases). The CDR3 is 14 amino acids. Germline V gene lookup returns CDR1 LNHDA and CDR2 SQIVND (reference sequence). The V end was cut by 6 bases, the J end by 4 bases, with 15 bases between. DNA for the CDR3: TGTGCCAGTAGCCCAGGGGTGAGCGGCACTGAAGCTTTCTTT. Residues: CASSPGVSGTEAFF.

This rearrangement joins TRBV7-2 to TRBJ1-2; D ambiguous. The CDR3 has 16 residues. V lost 2 bases and J 1 base, leaving 14 bases between the germline ends. In germline, CDR1 is SGHTA, CDR2 FQGNSA. DNA of the CDR3: TGTGCCAGCAGCTTACAGGCGGAGCCCCTTAACTATGGCTACACCTTC. Amino acids: CASSLQAEPLNYGYTF.

The DNA for the CDR3 is TGTGCCAGCAGTTTCGTCGTAAATTCACCCCTCCACTTT. This encodes CASSFVVNSPLHF. The V call is TRBV27, the J call TRBJ1-6; D call uncertain. Germline V gene data show CDR1 as MNHEY and CDR2 as SMNVEV (reference sequence). The CDR3 is made up of 13 amino acids. Trimming left V 3 bases short and J 7 bases short, with 7 bases between.

V is TRBV28 and J is TRBJ1-1; D perhaps matches TRBD1 (5 bases). The CDR3 is made up of 19 amino acids. V lost 5 bases and J 2 bases, leaving 27 bases between the germline ends. Looked up from germline, CDR1 is MDHEN and CDR2 is SYDVKM. The CDR3 nucleotides are TGTGCCAGCAGTACTATGACAGTCCCTCCCTTTAGGGCAAACACTGAAGCTTTCTTT. It codes for CASSTMTVPPFRANTEAFF.

The rearrangement joins TRBV10-3 to TRBJ2-7; 12 bases agree with TRBD1. The CDR3 totals 15 residues. Trimming at V came to 5 bases and at J to 3 bases, leaving 5 bases not matched to a gene. Germline-derived CDR1 and CDR2 are ENHRY and SYGVKD. CDR3 in DNA: TGTGCCATCAGTTCCGGGACAGGGGGCCACTACGAGCAGTACTTC. It translates to CAISSGTGGHYEQYF.

The chain recombines TRBV30 with TRBJ1-2; 8 nucleotides align to TRBD1. With V trimmed by 3 bases and J by 8 bases, 8 bases remained unmatched. The CDR3 is 13 residues long. Germline V gene lookup returns CDR1 GTSNPN and CDR2 SVGIG (reference sequence). The DNA for the CDR3 is TGTGCCTGGAGCTTTCAGGGGGCCGGGGGCTACACCTTC. It specifies CAWSFQGAGGYTF.

The chain is built from TRBV4-1 and TRBJ2-4, with D possibly matching TRBD2 (6 bases). V was clipped by 1 base and J by 0 bases, with 7 bases between them. The CDR3 spans 15 residues. Germline V gene data show CDR1 as MGHRA and CDR2 as YSYEKL. The CDR3 is CASSQVGGAKNIQYF. In nucleotides, the CDR3 is TGCGCCAGCAGCCAAGTGGGGGGAGCCAAAAACATTCAGTACTTC.

CDR3 residues: CASSVEWGAELNTGELFF. CDR3 DNA: TGTGCCAGCAGCGTAGAATGGGGGGCTGAACTCAACACCGGGGAGCTGTTTTTT. The chain joins TRBV9 to TRBJ2-2, with D tentatively TRBD1 or TRBD2 (6 bases each). The germline gives CDR1 SGDLS, CDR2 YYNGEE. The CDR3 is 18 residues long. V was shortened by 0 bases and J by 2 bases, with 17 bases between the two germline ends.

The chain has TRBV7-9 and TRBJ2-3, with 8 nucleotides matching TRBD2. The germline gives CDR1 SEHNR, CDR2 FQNEAQ (reference sequence). The CDR3 loop spans 14 amino acids. Trimming at V came to 5 bases and at J to 5 bases, leaving 6 bases not matched to a gene. This chain's CDR3 is CASSPAGGGDTQYF. CDR3 DNA sequence: TGTGCCAGCAGCCCGGCGGGGGGTGGAGATACGCAGTATTTT.

This clone was seen a single time. This chain joins TRBV10-3 and TRBJ1-6, with D uncertain. The CDR3 has 13 amino acids. Germline V gene sequence: CDR1 ENHRY, CDR2 SYGVKD. V was cut by 6 bases and J by 10 bases, with 13 bases left in between. This chain's CDR3 is CAIRSVPGSPLHF. CDR3 bases: TGTGCCATCAGGTCGGTCCCGGGGTCACCCCTCCACTTT.

This chain joins TRBV18 and TRBJ1-1; D is ambiguous. CDR3 size: 12 residues. Germline loops: CDR1 KGHSH, CDR2 LQKENI. V was cut by 0 bases and J by 8 bases, with 7 bases left in between. The CDR3 nucleotides are TGTGCCAGCTCACCACCGGGAGGGGAAGCTTTCTTT. The encoded protein is CASSPPGGEAFF.

The table lists this clone with a count of one. The chain combines TRBV7-2 with TRBJ1-2; D call uncertain. The CDR3 loop spans 14 amino acids. Trimming took 0 bases from V and 5 from J, leaving 10 bases between them. The V gene's germline CDR1 is SGHTA and CDR2 FQGNSA. This CDR3 reads CASSLALSPYGYTF. CDR3 nucleotides: TGTGCCAGCAGCTTAGCCCTGTCTCCGTATGGCTACACCTTC.

This sequence joins TRBV19 and TRBJ2-7; 9 bases map to TRBD2. Germline V gene data show CDR1 as LNHDA and CDR2 as SQIVND (reference sequence). The CDR3 has 15 residues. V dropped 2 bases and J dropped 1; count of bases not matched to a gene: 3. CDR3 protein: CASSIRTSASYEQYF. The DNA for the CDR3 is TGTGCCAGTAGTATAAGGACTAGCGCGTCCTACGAGCAGTACTTC. Full variable domain (missing parts from reference TRBV19 and TRBJ2-7): DGGITQSPKYLFRKEGQNVTLSCEQNLNHDAMYWYRQDPGQGLRLIYYSQIVNDFQKGDIAEGYSVSREKKESFPLTVTSAQKNPTAFYLCASSIRTSASYEQYFGPGTRLTVT.

V and J are TRBV4-3 and TRBJ2-1; 9 bases line up with TRBD1. The V gene's germline CDR1 is LGHNA and CDR2 YSLEER. The CDR3 runs to 15 residues. The V and J ends lost 4 bases and 6 bases, in that order; junction bases with no gene match: 7. CDR3 sequence (DNA): TGCGCCAGCAGCCCATTCCGGACAGGGGTCAATGAGCAGTTCTTC. This sequence encodes CASSPFRTGVNEQFF.